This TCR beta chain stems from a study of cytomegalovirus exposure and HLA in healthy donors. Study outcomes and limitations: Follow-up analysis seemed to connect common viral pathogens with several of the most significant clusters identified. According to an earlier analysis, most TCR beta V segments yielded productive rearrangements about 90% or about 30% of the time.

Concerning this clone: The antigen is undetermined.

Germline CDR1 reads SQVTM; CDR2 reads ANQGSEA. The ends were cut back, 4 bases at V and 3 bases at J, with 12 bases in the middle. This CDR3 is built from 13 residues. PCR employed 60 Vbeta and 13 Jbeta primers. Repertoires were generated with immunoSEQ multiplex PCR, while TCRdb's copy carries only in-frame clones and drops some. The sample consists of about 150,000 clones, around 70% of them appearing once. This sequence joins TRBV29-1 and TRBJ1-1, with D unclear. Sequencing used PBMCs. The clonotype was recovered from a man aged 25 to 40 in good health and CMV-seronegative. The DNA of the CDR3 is TGCAGCGTTGGGAAGGGAGACGACACTGAAGCTTTCTTT. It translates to CSVGKGDDTEAFF. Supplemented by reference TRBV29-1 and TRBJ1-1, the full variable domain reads SAVISQKPSRDICQRGTSLTIQCQVDSQVTMMFWYRQQPGQSLTLIATANQGSEATYESGFVIDKFPISRPNLTFSTLTVSNMSPEDSSIYLCSVGKGDDTEAFFGQGTRLTVV.